This T cell receptor (beta chain) emerged from a study of cytomegalovirus exposure and HLA in healthy donors. There are a few counts of this clone. PCR involved 60 Vbeta and 13 Jbeta primers. The repertoire was sequenced with immunoSEQ multiplex PCR; TCRdb's copy has only in-frame clones and lacks some. The profile shows some 120,000 clones, 70% to 85% of them singletons. The CDR3 loop spans 14 amino acids. The ends were cut back, 2 bases at V and 9 bases at J, with 14 bases in the middle. Germline V gives CDR1 MNHEY, CDR2 SMNVEV (reference sequence). The chain joins TRBV27 to TRBJ2-1; D perhaps matches TRBD1 (7 bases). The sequenced sample consisted of PBMCs. The sequence was obtained from a woman between 50 and 59 years old in good health and CMV-seronegative. The DNA for the CDR3 is TGTGCCAGCAGTTTAGGGGGGACAGCACTTGAGCAGTTCTTC. This codes for CASSLGGTALEQFF.